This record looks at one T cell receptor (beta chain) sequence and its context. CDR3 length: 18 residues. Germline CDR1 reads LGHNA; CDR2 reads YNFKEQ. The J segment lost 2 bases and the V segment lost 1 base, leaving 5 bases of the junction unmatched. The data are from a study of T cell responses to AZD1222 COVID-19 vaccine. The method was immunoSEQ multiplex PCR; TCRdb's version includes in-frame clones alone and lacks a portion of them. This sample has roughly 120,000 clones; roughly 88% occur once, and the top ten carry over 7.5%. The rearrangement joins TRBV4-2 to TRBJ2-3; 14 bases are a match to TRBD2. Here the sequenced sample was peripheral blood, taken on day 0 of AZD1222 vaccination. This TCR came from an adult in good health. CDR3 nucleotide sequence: TGTGCCAGCAGCCAAGGGAGACTAGCGGGGGGGTTCACAGATACGCAGTATTTT. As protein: CASSQGRLAGGFTDTQYF.